These 9 T cell receptor beta chains were all obtained from the same sample, sequenced in a study of monozygotic twins with inflammatory bowel disease. Reprocessing the 5' RACE reads, TCRdb reports a single entry for every CDR3 protein and omits DNA. The sample's table shows about 93,000 distinct CDR3 sequences. The sequenced sample was blood. The receptors were sampled from a human donor with ulcerative colitis or Crohn's disease, or a healthy co-twin of an affected twin (not recorded which).

The chain couples TRBV20-1 to TRBJ1-2; TCRdb's assignment of TRBD1 cannot be checked, as there is no DNA. The CDR3 totals 12 residues. Germline lookup yields CDR1 DFQATT and CDR2 SNEGSKA (reference sequence). CDR3 sequence reads: CSAGGANYGYTF.

The chain couples TRBV9 to TRBJ2-3; TCRdb designates TRBD1, a call that cannot be tested without DNA. The germline V gene encodes CDR1 SGDLS and CDR2 YYNGEE. The CDR3 extends over 15 amino acids. The CDR3 loop is CASSGSGQSTDTQYF.

This chain connects TRBV10-3 to TRBJ2-1; TCRdb picks TRBD1, but there is no DNA to check that call. This CDR3 has 14 residues. Germline V lookup: CDR1 ENHRY, CDR2 SYGVKD. Here the CDR3 reads CATQGQGAPNEQFF.

CDR3 protein: CSAGQGFAKNIQYF. This chain uses TRBV29-1 with TRBJ2-4; TCRdb designates TRBD1, a call that cannot be tested without DNA. Germline V lookup: CDR1 SQVTM, CDR2 ANQGSEA. The CDR3 extends over 14 amino acids.

V usage is TRBV11-1 and J usage is TRBJ1-3; the D call from TCRdb, TRBD1, cannot be confirmed without DNA. The germline CDR1 and CDR2 sequences are SGHAT and FQDESV (reference sequence). The CDR3 is made up of 19 amino acids. The chain's CDR3 is CASRGQGLLYTSSGNTIYF.

The V gene is TRBV20-1, the J gene TRBJ1-2. CDR1 is DFQATT and CDR2 is SNEGSKA in the germline V gene (reference sequence). The CDR3 is 13 amino acids. CDR3 region: CSARGVQSYGYTF.

The rearrangement uses TRBV2 and TRBJ2-1. Germline values: CDR1 SNHLY, CDR2 FYNNEI. This CDR3 is built from 18 residues. CDR3 region: CASSDGVVMAFYDNEQFF. The variable domain in full, with the rest retrieved from reference TRBV2 and TRBJ2-1, is EPEVTQTPSHQVTQMGQEVILRCVPISNHLYFYWYRQILGQKVEFLVSFYNNEISEKSEIFDDQFSVERPDGSNFTLKIRSTKLEDSAMYFCASSDGVVMAFYDNEQFFGPGTRLTVL.

The gene calls are TRBV7-2 and TRBJ2-7; the D call from TCRdb, TRBD1, cannot be confirmed without DNA. Germline V gene sequence: CDR1 SGHTA, CDR2 FQGNSA. This CDR3 spans 14 amino acids. The CDR3 loop reads CASSLPGGFEEQYF.

The chain uses TRBV6-1 and TRBJ1-4. Germline CDR1 MNHNS, CDR2 SASEGT. The CDR3 runs to 16 residues. CDR3 protein: CASRPSPLSANEKLFF.